This T cell receptor (beta chain) was sequenced during a study of graft-versus-host responses after intestinal transplantation. In the study overall: Recipients were given multivisceral, liver-intestinal, or isolated intestinal transplants. All recipients were given anti-thymocyte globulin induction, and tacrolimus and steroids were then administered for around three years.

With regard to this clone: Its antigen is undetermined.

This table comes from immunoSEQ multiplex PCR, and its TCRdb copy is limited to in-frame clones, with some not included. The sample lists roughly 60,000 clones, roughly 89% occurring once. General study points: Analysis identified GvH clones in recipient marrow, with some appearing first in ileum or blood.

Germline assignment: CDR1 KGHSH and CDR2 LQKENI. This CDR3 is 11 amino acids long. Trimming took off 3 bases at V and 4 bases at J, with 2 bases between the two ends. The material was PBMCs, obtained around 120 days after intestinal transplantation. The sequence derives from a human patient who received an intestinal transplant, so some T cells may come from the graft donor. The chain joins TRBV18 to TRBJ2-3; no reliable D call. Here the CDR3 DNA reads TGTGCCAGCTCACCGTCAGATACGCAGTATTTT. Its translation is CASSPSDTQYF.